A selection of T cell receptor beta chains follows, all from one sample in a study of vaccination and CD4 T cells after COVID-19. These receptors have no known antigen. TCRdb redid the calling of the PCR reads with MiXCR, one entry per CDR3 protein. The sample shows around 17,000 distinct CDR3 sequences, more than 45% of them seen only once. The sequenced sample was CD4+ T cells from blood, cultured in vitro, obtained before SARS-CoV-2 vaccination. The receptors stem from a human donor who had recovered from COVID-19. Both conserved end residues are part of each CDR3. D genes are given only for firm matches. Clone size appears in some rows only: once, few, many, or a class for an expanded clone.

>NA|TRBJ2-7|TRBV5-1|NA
CASSLDIGNPGEQYF
TGCGCCAGCAGCTTGGACATCGGCAACCCGGGGGAGCAGTACTTC
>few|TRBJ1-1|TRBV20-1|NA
CSARARQATYEAFF
TGCAGTGCTAGAGCTCGACAGGCAACTTATGAAGCTTTCTTT
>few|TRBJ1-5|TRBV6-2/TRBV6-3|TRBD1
CASSRQGNQPQHF
TGTGCCAGCAGTAGACAGGGAAATCAGCCCCAGCATTTT
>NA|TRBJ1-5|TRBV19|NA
CASSIGGVGQPQHF
TGTGCCAGTAGTATAGGAGGGGTAGGACAGCCCCAGCATTTT
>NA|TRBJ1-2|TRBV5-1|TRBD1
CASSPSGTGGGYTF
TGCGCCAGCAGCCCCTCCGGGACAGGGGGCGGCTACACCTTC
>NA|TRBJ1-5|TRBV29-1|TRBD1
CSVPQGSDQPQHF
TGCAGCGTTCCACAGGGGTCGGATCAGCCCCAGCATTTT
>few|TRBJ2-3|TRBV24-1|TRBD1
CATSEPSGTGIADTQYF
TGTGCCACCAGTGAGCCCTCCGGGACAGGGATCGCAGATACGCAGTATTTT
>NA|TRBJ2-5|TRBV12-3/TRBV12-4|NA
CASSLREQETQYF
TGTGCCAGCAGTTTACGGGAGCAAGAGACCCAGTACTTC
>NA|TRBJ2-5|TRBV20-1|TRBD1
CSARGWGTDQETQYF
TGCAGTGCTAGAGGGTGGGGGACAGATCAAGAGACCCAGTACTTC
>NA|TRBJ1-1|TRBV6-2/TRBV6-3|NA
CASIITGGVTEAFF
TGTGCCAGCATCATCACTGGAGGGGTAACTGAAGCTTTCTTT
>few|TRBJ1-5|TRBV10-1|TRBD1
CASSGGGKQGPGRLSSNQPQHF
TGCGCCAGCAGCGGGGGCGGGAAACAGGGGCCCGGTAGACTCTCTAGCAATCAGCCCCAGCATTTT
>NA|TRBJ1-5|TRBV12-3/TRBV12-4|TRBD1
CASSKRPGRGEDQPQHF
TGTGCCAGCAGTAAACGACCTGGCAGGGGGGAAGATCAGCCCCAGCATTTT
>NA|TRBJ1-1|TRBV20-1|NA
CSARYSIGTEAFF
TGCAGTGCTAGGTACAGTATTGGGACCGAAGCTTTCTTT
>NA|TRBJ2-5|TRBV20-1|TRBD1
CSARATGVETQYF
TGCAGTGCTAGAGCGACAGGGGTCGAGACCCAGTACTTC
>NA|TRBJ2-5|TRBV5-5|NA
CASSPGPVLQETQYF
TGTGCCAGCAGCCCAGGACCAGTACTCCAAGAGACCCAGTACTTC
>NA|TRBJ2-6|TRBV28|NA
CASSLPTGVGANVLTF
TGTGCCAGCAGTCTCCCCACCGGGGTTGGGGCCAACGTCCTGACTTTC
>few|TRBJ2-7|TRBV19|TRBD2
CASSLGTSSRYEQYF
TGTGCCAGTAGCTTGGGGACTAGCAGCCGCTACGAGCAGTACTTC
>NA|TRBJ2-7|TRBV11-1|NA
CASSLTDGFYEQYF
TGTGCCAGCAGCCTGACAGATGGCTTCTACGAGCAGTACTTC
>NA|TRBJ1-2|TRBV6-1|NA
CASSRREGGGYTF
TGTGCCAGCAGCCGAAGGGAGGGTGGTGGCTACACCTTC
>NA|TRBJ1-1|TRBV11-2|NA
CASSSMGRRNTEAFF
TGTGCCAGCAGCTCGATGGGGAGAAGGAACACTGAAGCTTTCTTT
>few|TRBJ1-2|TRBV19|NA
CATQGRNYGYTF
TGTGCCACGCAGGGTCGGAACTATGGCTACACCTTC
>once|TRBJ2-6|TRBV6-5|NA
CASSYSGPSGANVLTF
TGTGCCAGCAGTTACTCTGGCCCCTCTGGGGCCAACGTCCTGACTTTC
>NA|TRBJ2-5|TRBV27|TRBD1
CASSFTGGLSETQYF
TGTGCCAGCAGTTTCACAGGGGGCCTCTCGGAGACCCAGTACTTC
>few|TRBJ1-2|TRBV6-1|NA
CASTRGELDYGYTF
TGTGCCAGCACCCGGGGGGAGCTGGATTATGGCTACACCTTC
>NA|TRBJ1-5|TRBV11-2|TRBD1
CASSFPGQGLRGNQPQHF
TGTGCCAGCAGCTTCCCGGGACAGGGGCTCCGTGGCAATCAGCCCCAGCATTTT
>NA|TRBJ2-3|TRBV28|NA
CASTERRGGTDTQYF
TGTGCCAGCACCGAGAGACGCGGCGGCACAGATACGCAGTATTTT
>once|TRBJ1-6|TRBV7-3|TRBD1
CASSWDRNSPLHF
TGTGCCAGCAGCTGGGACAGAAATTCACCCCTCCACTTT
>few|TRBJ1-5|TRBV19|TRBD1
CASSFGTGGNSNQPQHF
TGTGCCAGTAGTTTCGGGACAGGGGGTAATAGCAATCAGCCCCAGCATTTT
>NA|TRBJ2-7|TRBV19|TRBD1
CASSTRTGNTYEQYF
TGTGCCAGTAGTACTCGGACAGGGAATACCTACGAGCAGTACTTC
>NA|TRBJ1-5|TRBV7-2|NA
CASSLDLRGNQPQHF
TGTGCCAGCAGCTTAGACCTTCGGGGCAATCAGCCCCAGCATTTT
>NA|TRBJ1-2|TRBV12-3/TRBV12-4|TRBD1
CASSPPTGGYGYTF
TGTGCCAGCAGTCCACCGACAGGGGGCTATGGCTACACCTTC
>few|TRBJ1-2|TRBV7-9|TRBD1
CASSQNTGVGYTF
TGTGCCAGCAGCCAAAATACAGGGGTTGGCTACACCTTC
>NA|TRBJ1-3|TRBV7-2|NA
CASSLVGRASSGNTIYF
TGTGCCAGCAGCTTAGTGGGCAGGGCGAGCTCTGGAAACACCATATATTTT